A selection of T cell receptor beta chains follows, all from one sample in a study of PD-1 blockade in classical Hodgkin lymphoma. Here immunoSEQ multiplex PCR was the method, and the copy in TCRdb shows in-frame clones only, minus some. In the table there are roughly 47,000 clones, 60% to 85% of which are singletons. The sample here was peripheral blood mononuclear cells (PBMCs), taken before the second cycle of nivolumab. These receptors all stem from a human donor with classical Hodgkin lymphoma. CDR3s include the opening cysteine and the closing phenylalanine or tryptophan. The D gene is left open where the match is weak. Size is omitted from some rows. Given values are once, few, many or a class for expanded clones.

TRBV13	-	TRBJ2-3	TRBD2	CASSLGLAGDGDTQYF	TGTGCCAGCAGCTTAGGCCTGGCGGGGGACGGAGATACGCAGTATTTT
TRBV11-2	-	TRBJ2-3	-	CAAGVDGSSDTQYF	TGTGCGGCCGGTGTGGACGGGAGCTCAGATACGCAGTATTTT
TRBV7-6	once	TRBJ2-7	TRBD1	CASSPRQGQGTYEQYF	TGTGCCAGCAGCCCCCGACAGGGACAGGGTACCTACGAGCAGTACTTC
TRBV4-3	-	TRBJ2-7	TRBD2	CASSQAPAGWYEQYF	TGCGCCAGCAGCCAAGCCCCAGCGGGGTGGTACGAGCAGTACTTC
TRBV5-1	-	TRBJ2-2	TRBD1	CATRQGAIPGELFF	TGCGCCACACGACAGGGGGCCATACCGGGGGAGCTGTTTTTT
TRBV13	-	TRBJ2-3	-	CASSLQGGADTQYF	TGTGCCAGCAGCTTACAGGGGGGTGCAGATACGCAGTATTTT
TRBV2	-	TRBJ2-7	TRBD1	CASSLVRQGGHEQYF	TGTGCCAGCAGTTTAGTGAGACAGGGGGGGCACGAGCAGTACTTC
TRBV7-6	-	TRBJ2-4	-	CASSPDGEYIQYF	TGTGCCAGCAGTCCAGACGGGGAATACATTCAGTACTTC
TRBV7-3	few	TRBJ2-3	-	CASSQSGDTQYF	TGTGCCAGCAGCCAATCGGGGGATACGCAGTATTTT
TRBV29-1	-	TRBJ1-1	TRBD1	CSVLPGGVDTEAFF	TGCAGCGTCCTTCCAGGGGGTGTGGACACTGAAGCTTTCTTT
TRBV18	-	TRBJ1-2	-	CASSDGQGLGYTF	TGTGCCAGCTCAGATGGGCAGGGGCTCGGCTACACCTTC
TRBV4-3	-	TRBJ1-6	-	CASSQDRNGRYSSYNSPLHF	TGCGCCAGCAGCCAAGATCGAAACGGACGGTATAGCTCCTATAATTCACCCCTCCACTTT
TRBV19	-	TRBJ1-3	-	CASTGGSGNTIYF	TGTGCCAGTACCGGCGGCTCTGGAAACACCATATATTTT
TRBV5-5	-	TRBJ1-4	-	CASSGGTARGEKLFF	TGTGCCAGCAGCGGGGGGACTGCCCGAGGGGAAAAACTGTTTTTT
TRBV10-3	-	TRBJ1-2	-	CAISESLEGYTF	TGTGCCATCAGTGAGTCTTTAGAGGGCTACACCTTC
TRBV6-5	-	TRBJ2-7	TRBD1	CASTSDRGGEQYF	TGTGCCAGCACCTCCGACAGGGGCGGCGAGCAGTACTTC
TRBV7-3	once	TRBJ1-3	-	CASSFVGPSSGNTIYF	TGTGCCAGCAGCTTCGTTGGCCCGAGCTCTGGAAACACCATATATTTT
TRBV9	-	TRBJ2-5	-	CASSVTFRETQYF	TGTGCCAGCAGCGTAACTTTCCGAGAGACCCAGTACTTC
TRBV2	-	TRBJ1-5	-	CASSVPDRSARAAQHF	TGTGCCAGCAGTGTCCCCGACAGGTCCGCGCGGGCTGCCCAGCATTTT
TRBV7-9	-	TRBJ2-7	-	CASSLRDDQSEQYF	TGTGCCAGCAGCTTACGGGACGATCAATCCGAGCAGTACTTC
TRBV18	-	TRBJ2-7	-	CASSPVGGSAYEQYF	TGTGCCAGCTCACCAGTTGGCGGGTCGGCCTACGAGCAGTACTTC
TRBV7-6	once	TRBJ1-5	-	CASSLGSENNQPQHF	TGTGCCAGCAGCTTAGGCAGTGAAAACAATCAGCCCCAGCATTTT
TRBV11-2	once	TRBJ2-1	-	CASASQLGRISSYNEQFF	TGTGCCAGCGCATCCCAGTTAGGCCGGATCAGCTCCTACAATGAGCAGTTCTTC
TRBV5-1	-	TRBJ2-5	-	CASSLLTAFQETQYF	TGCGCCAGCAGCTTGCTGACAGCATTTCAAGAGACCCAGTACTTC
TRBV9	-	TRBJ1-3	TRBD1	CASSSPPGTAGNTIYF	TGTGCCAGCAGCTCGCCTCCCGGGACAGCTGGAAACACCATATATTTT
TRBV5-1	-	TRBJ2-7	TRBD2	CASSLIRLGGPYEQYF	TGCGCCAGCAGCTTGATTCGTTTGGGAGGGCCCTACGAGCAGTACTTC
TRBV27	-	TRBJ1-2	TRBD1	CASRVGDSLNYGYTF	TGTGCCAGCAGGGTCGGGGACAGCCTTAACTATGGCTACACCTTC
TRBV6-1	-	TRBJ2-3	-	CASSESPGGTDTQYF	TGTGCCAGCAGTGAATCCCCAGGGGGCACAGATACGCAGTATTTT
TRBV19	-	TRBJ1-2	TRBD1	CASTLEDRGRTNYGYTF	TGTGCCAGTACTCTAGAGGACAGGGGAAGGACAAACTATGGCTACACCTTC
TRBV7-3	-	TRBJ2-2	TRBD2	CASSLSGSGREGKELFF	TGTGCCAGCAGCTTGAGTGGTAGCGGGAGAGAGGGGAAGGAGCTGTTTTTT
TRBV27	few	TRBJ1-5	-	CASSFAFSQPQHF	TGTGCCAGCAGTTTTGCCTTTTCTCAGCCCCAGCATTTT
TRBV6-1	once	TRBJ2-1	-	CAARGASYNEQFF	TGTGCCGCACGGGGGGCCTCCTACAATGAGCAGTTCTTC
TRBV4-2	once	TRBJ2-1	-	CASSRRDTDDEQFF	TGTGCCAGCAGCCGCCGGGACACCGATGATGAGCAGTTCTTC
TRBV7-2	-	TRBJ2-7	TRBD1	CASSPDRGPYEQYF	TGTGCCAGCAGCCCCGACAGGGGACCTTACGAGCAGTACTTC
TRBV30	-	TRBJ1-4	-	CAWSRRVDEKLFF	TGTGCCTGGAGTCGGAGGGTGGATGAAAAACTGTTTTTT
TRBV19	-	TRBJ1-2	-	CASSMRGSARIGYGYTF	TGTGCCAGTAGTATGAGGGGCTCAGCTCGTATTGGATATGGCTACACCTTC
TRBV28	-	TRBJ1-2	-	CASSLEGVDGYTF	TGTGCCAGCAGTTTAGAAGGGGTCGATGGCTACACCTTC
TRBV15	-	TRBJ1-1	-	CATSREGNTEAFF	TGTGCCACCAGCAGGGAAGGGAACACTGAAGCTTTCTTT
TRBV18	once	TRBJ2-5	-	CASFRDFREHQETQYF	TGTGCCAGCTTCCGGGACTTTCGAGAGCACCAAGAGACCCAGTACTTC
TRBV9	many	TRBJ2-7	-	CASSPGVGAGEQYF	TGTGCCAGCAGCCCCGGGGTAGGGGCGGGTGAGCAGTACTTC